One TCR beta chain is described in this entry. This entry belongs to a study of T cell clones after liver transplantation. Study summary: Subjects received no induction therapy and standard immunosuppression until randomization at 12-24 months post-transplant.

Sequencing was performed with immunoSEQ multiplex PCR; in TCRdb, only in-frame clones are kept and a portion is missing. This sample has about 21,000 clones, with around 93% found just once. Trimming took off 0 bases at V and 0 bases at J, with 8 bases between the two ends. This CDR3 has 15 amino acids. Germline V gene lookup returns CDR1 SGDLS and CDR2 YYNGEE. The source was CD8+ T cells from blood, collected approximately 26 months after liver transplant. The sequence came from a human patient who received a liver transplant. Part of the T cells may come from the graft donor. This chain connects TRBV9 to TRBJ2-3; no definite D call. The CDR3, as DNA: TGTGCCAGCAGCGTAGCGCAGAGAAGCACAGATACGCAGTATTTT. Translated: CASSVAQRSTDTQYF.